This T cell receptor beta chain was captured in a study of blood T cells in healthy people across ages. This clonotype was picked up a small number of times. Its cognate antigen is unknown. Study results and limitations: CMV status of donors was not determined, possibly confounding expanded clonotype changes.

Trimming removed 5 bases from V and 6 bases from J, with 11 bases in between. This CDR3 contains 13 residues. CDR1 is SEHNR and CDR2 is FQNEAQ in the germline V gene (reference sequence). A sample-barcoded 5' primer and a J-beta primer mix were used in a second PCR of roughly 7 to 11 cycles. A minimum of 2.5 million CDR3-containing paired-end reads was obtained for each sample. In TCRdb, the 5' RACE reads were re-called with MiXCR into one record per CDR3 protein. This table has some 1.5 million distinct CDR3 sequences, under 30% appearing once. The receptor comes from a woman aged 25 to 39 in good health. The specimen was blood. The chain links TRBV7-9 to TRBJ1-5; weak D call: TRBD1 (6 bases). The CDR3 DNA is TGTGCCAGCAGCCAGGGGACACTTCAGCCCCAGCATTTT. Its protein is CASSQGTLQPQHF.